This T cell receptor (beta chain) was captured in a study of blood T cell repertoires in COVID-19. As for the study in general: Samples taken during acute and convalescent COVID-19 were collected in the United States, Italy and Spain. The cDNA or gDNA used as material had been derived from T cells, B-cell-depleted T cells, or PBMCs.

As originally analysed: Amplification of reference gene primers provided the estimated nucleated cell counts. Clones were sequenced by immunoSEQ multiplex PCR, and TCRdb holds only the in-frame ones, with some missing. Clone size and the V and J calls come from that table; the DNA yielded D and trimming. The sample consists of approximately 400,000 clones, approximately 90% of them appearing once. CDR3 length: 16 residues. V dropped 2 bases and J dropped 10; count of bases not matched to a gene: 13. Per germline, CDR1 SGHVS and CDR2 FNYEAQ. This receptor was taken from a woman aged 35 to 49 who had been exposed to COVID-19. Sequenced input: PBMCs or T cells enriched from blood (not recorded which). The rearrangement uses TRBV7-6 and TRBJ2-1, with TRBD2 matching over 8 bases. CDR3 region: CASSLPGTSSSREQFF. The CDR3 nucleotides are TGTGCCAGCAGCTTACCGGGGACTAGTAGTTCACGGGAGCAGTTCTTC.